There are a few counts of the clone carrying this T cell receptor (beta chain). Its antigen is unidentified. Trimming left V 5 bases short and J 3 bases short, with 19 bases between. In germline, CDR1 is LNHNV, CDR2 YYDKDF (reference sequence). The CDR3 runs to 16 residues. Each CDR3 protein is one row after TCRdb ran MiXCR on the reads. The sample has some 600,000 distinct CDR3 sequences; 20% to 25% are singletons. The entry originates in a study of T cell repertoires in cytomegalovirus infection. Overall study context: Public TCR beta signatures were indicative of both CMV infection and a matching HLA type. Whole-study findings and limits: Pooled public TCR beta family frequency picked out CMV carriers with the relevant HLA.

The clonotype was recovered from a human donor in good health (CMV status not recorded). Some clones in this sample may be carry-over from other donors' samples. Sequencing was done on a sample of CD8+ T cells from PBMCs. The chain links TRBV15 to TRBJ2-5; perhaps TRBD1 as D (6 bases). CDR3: CATSEGDTPPEETQYF. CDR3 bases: TGTGCCACCAGCGAGGGGGACACTCCTCCGGAAGAGACCCAGTACTTC.